This T cell receptor beta chain came from a study of technical replicates of blood from several donors. Sequencing used immunoSEQ multiplex PCR; TCRdb keeps in-frame clones, though not all of them. The sample consists of 75,000 to 95,000 clones, about nine tenths of them appearing once. Trimming took off 4 bases at V and 7 bases at J, with 19 bases between the two ends. CDR3 length: 15 residues. Per the germline V gene, CDR1 is LNHDA and CDR2 is SQIVND (reference sequence). The clonotype was recovered from a human donor in good health. The chain has TRBV19 and TRBJ1-1; no firm D call. Source material: T cells isolated from PBMCs. This chain's CDR3 is CASSRALLTALEAFF. CDR3 sequence (DNA): TGTGCCAGTAGTAGGGCCCTCCTCACCGCCCTTGAAGCTTTCTTT. Using reference TRBV19 and TRBJ1-1 for the parts outside the CDR3, the full variable domain is DGGITQSPKYLFRKEGQNVTLSCEQNLNHDAMYWYRQDPGQGLRLIYYSQIVNDFQKGDIAEGYSVSREKKESFPLTVTSAQKNPTAFYLCASSRALLTALEAFFGQGTRLTVV.